A selection of T cell receptor beta chains follows, all from one sample in a study of vaccination and CD4 T cells after COVID-19. These receptors are not linked to any known antigen. TCRdb re-called the PCR reads through MiXCR, storing one row per CDR3 protein. The sample lists around 18,000 distinct CDR3 sequences, around a third seen once, with more than 20% in the top ten. Specimen: CD4+ T cells from blood, cultured in vitro, collected before SARS-CoV-2 vaccination. The receptors originated from a human donor who received a COVID-19 vaccine. Both conserved end residues are part of each CDR3. A D gene is named only where the DNA matches it firmly. Clone size is stated in some rows and not others, as once, few, many or a class when expanded.

>few|TRBV7-6|TRBJ2-7|-
TGTGCCAGCAGCTTACTCGGAGCGGAGCAGTACTTC
CASSLLGAEQYF
>-|TRBV11-3|TRBJ1-1|-
TGTGCCAGCAGCTTAGACAGGGGTGAAGCTTTCTTT
CASSLDRGEAFF
>-|TRBV20-1|TRBJ1-1|-
TGCAGTGCTAAAGGGGGGGGTGGAAACACTGAAGCTTTCTTT
CSAKGGGGNTEAFF
>-|TRBV24-1|TRBJ2-5|TRBD2
TGTGCCACCAAAGATGGGAGGGCGTGGGGCGAGACCCAGTACTTC
CATKDGRAWGETQYF
>-|TRBV10-1|TRBJ2-3|TRBD2
TGCGCCAGCAGTGAGCCTGCGGGGGGGCTTGGGGATACGCAGTATTTT
CASSEPAGGLGDTQYF
>-|TRBV10-3|TRBJ1-4|TRBD1
TGTGCCACCTCAGGACAGGCCGGAGGGGATGAAAAACTGTTTTTT
CATSGQAGGDEKLFF
>few|TRBV2|TRBJ1-2|-
TGTGCCAGCAGGGACAGAAGCTCTAACTATGGCTACACCTTC
CASRDRSSNYGYTF
>-|TRBV5-6|TRBJ1-1|TRBD1
TGTGCCAGCAGCTTGGGCCAGGGGGTATGGACTGAAGCTTTCTTT
CASSLGQGVWTEAFF
>few|TRBV6-5|TRBJ1-5|-
TGTGCCAGCAGTTATAAGTCGAGACCAGGGGCGAAAGAGAGCAATCAGCCCCAGCATTTT
CASSYKSRPGAKESNQPQHF
>few|TRBV14|TRBJ2-5|-
TGTGCCAGCAGCCGAGGTCGTCTAGAGACCCAGTACTTC
CASSRGRLETQYF
>-|TRBV20-1|TRBJ2-3|TRBD2
TGCAGTGCTAGGACTAGCGGAGATAGCACAGATACGCAGTATTTT
CSARTSGDSTDTQYF
>once|TRBV15|TRBJ2-5|-
TGTGCCACCAGCAGGCCGACAACAGGGGACGGCTCGGGAGTGACCCAGTACTTC
CATSRPTTGDGSGVTQYF
>once|TRBV3-1|TRBJ1-2|-
TGTGCCAGCAGCCATCATTCCGGGGGGGCTAACTATGGCTACACCTTC
CASSHHSGGANYGYTF
>-|TRBV5-8|TRBJ2-1|TRBD1
TGTGCCAGCAGCTTGGAGTCAGACAGGGACTACAATGAGCAGTTCTTC
CASSLESDRDYNEQFF
>-|TRBV7-3|TRBJ2-5|TRBD2
TGTGCCAGCAGCTTAAGTGGAGGAGCGGGGGTAGGGACCCAGTACTTC
CASSLSGGAGVGTQYF
>few|TRBV30|TRBJ1-2|-
TGTGCCTGGAGCCCTGAGTGGGGCTATGGCTACACCTTC
CAWSPEWGYGYTF
>-|TRBV19|TRBJ1-5|-
TGTGCCAGTAGATCGGGACAGCCCCAGCATTTT
CASRSGQPQHF
>few|TRBV5-4|TRBJ2-1|TRBD2
TGTGCCAGCAGCGGGGACCCGGGACTAGACTACAATGAGCAGTTCTTC
CASSGDPGLDYNEQFF
>-|TRBV20-1|TRBJ1-5|TRBD1
TGCAGTGCGTACCGGGACAGTCCCTATATGGGCAATCAGCCCCAGCATTTT
CSAYRDSPYMGNQPQHF
>-|TRBV30|TRBJ1-2|-
TGTGCCTGGGGGAACCGGAACTATGGCTACACCTTC
CAWGNRNYGYTF
>once|TRBV12-3/TRBV12-4|TRBJ1-2|TRBD1
TGTGCCAGCAGTCCCACCGGGACAGGGGGAGGTGGCTATGGCTACACCTTC
CASSPTGTGGGGYGYTF
>-|TRBV10-3|TRBJ2-3|-
TGTGCCATCAGTGAGACCCCTCAACGCACAGATACGCAGTTTTTT
CAISETPQRTDTQFF
>few|TRBV20-1|TRBJ2-7|-
TGCAGTGCTAGAGGTCGTGCCGGTGAGCAGTACTTC
CSARGRAGEQYF
>-|TRBV24-1|TRBJ2-3|TRBD1
TGTGCCACCAGTGCTGGGGCAGGGGGCTTCACAGATACGCAGTATTTT
CATSAGAGGFTDTQYF
>few|TRBV12-3/TRBV12-4|TRBJ2-7|TRBD2
TGTGCCAGCAGTCCCGGGACTAGCGGGGGGGCCGGGTACGAGCAGTACTTC
CASSPGTSGGAGYEQYF
>few|TRBV6-1|TRBJ1-1|-
TGTGCCAGCAGCCCTGCAGGGTTGGAAATGAACACTGAAGCTTTCTTT
CASSPAGLEMNTEAFF
>-|TRBV7-8|TRBJ2-5|TRBD2
TGTGCCAGCAACCTAGCGGGGGGGCAGAAAGAGACCCAGTACTTC
CASNLAGGQKETQYF
>few|TRBV20-1|TRBJ2-3|TRBD1
TGCAGTGCCAGAAACGTAGGGACAGGACGCACAGATACGCAGTATTTT
CSARNVGTGRTDTQYF
>-|TRBV6-1|TRBJ1-1|TRBD1
TGTGCCAGCAGTCCAGCCCTGGGACAGGGGCAAGAAGCTTTCTTT
CASSPALGQGQEAFF
>few|TRBV12-3/TRBV12-4|TRBJ1-1|TRBD1
TGTGCCAGCAGTATGACAGGGGAGGGCACTGAAGCTTTCTTT
CASSMTGEGTEAFF
>-|TRBV12-3/TRBV12-4|TRBJ1-2|-
TGTGCCAGCAGTTTAGCGGGGGACGGAAACTATGGCTACACCTTC
CASSLAGDGNYGYTF
>few|TRBV30|TRBJ2-5|TRBD2
TGTGCCTGGAGTGTGCCTAGCGGGGGGGTTCAAGAGACCCAGTACTTC
CAWSVPSGGVQETQYF
>-|TRBV5-1|TRBJ1-2|-
TGCGCCAGCAGCTTGCTACAGGGTGCTAACTATGGCTACACCTTC
CASSLLQGANYGYTF
>-|TRBV7-2|TRBJ2-5|-
TGTGCCAGCAGCGTAAGAATTTTAGAAGCCGGGGAGACCCAGTACTTC
CASSVRILEAGETQYF
>-|TRBV5-4|TRBJ1-2|TRBD1
TGTGCCAGCAGCTCACCGGGACAGAACTATGGCTACACCTTC
CASSSPGQNYGYTF
>-|TRBV5-4|TRBJ1-6|TRBD1
TGTGCCAGCAGCTTGCGACAGGGCAATTCACCCCTCCACTTT
CASSLRQGNSPLHF
>-|TRBV5-1|TRBJ2-3|-
TGCGCCAGCAGCCCCTTGCGCCCAGATACGCAGTATTTT
CASSPLRPDTQYF
>-|TRBV11-2|TRBJ1-5|-
TGTGCCAGCAGCTTAGGGGTCGGAGACAATCAGCCCCAGCATTTT
CASSLGVGDNQPQHF
>-|TRBV27|TRBJ1-2|-
TGTGCCAGCAGTTTAGGTGCAGGGAGCTATGGCTACACCTTC
CASSLGAGSYGYTF
>-|TRBV11-3|TRBJ2-5|-
TGTGCCAGCAGCTTCTTAGTTGGAGAGACCCAGTACTTC
CASSFLVGETQYF
>-|TRBV7-2|TRBJ2-5|-
TGTGCCAGCAGCTTAGGGGCACCGTACCAAGAGACCCAGTACTTC
CASSLGAPYQETQYF
>-|TRBV18|TRBJ1-1|-
TGTGCCAGCTCACCCCCGGGGGGCTGGAACACTGAAGCTTTCTTT
CASSPPGGWNTEAFF
>-|TRBV5-1|TRBJ2-5|TRBD2
TGCGCCAGCAGCTTGGGGCGCGGGGGGATCCAAGAGACCCAGTACTTC
CASSLGRGGIQETQYF
>-|TRBV24-1|TRBJ2-5|-
TGTGCCACCAGTAGTGGCGGGACCTTCCAAGAGACCCAGTACTTC
CATSSGGTFQETQYF
>-|TRBV5-4|TRBJ1-4|TRBD1
TGTGCCAGCAGCCTGGGGGGACAGACCCGTAATGAAAAACTGTTTTTT
CASSLGGQTRNEKLFF
>few|TRBV11-2|TRBJ1-6|TRBD1
TGTGCCAGCAGCTTAGGGACAGGGGGTGTCTCCTATAATTCACCCCTCCACTTT
CASSLGTGGVSYNSPLHF
>few|TRBV6-5|TRBJ1-2|-
TGTGCCAGCAGTTACTCGAAGGGTAGAGACTATGGCTACACCTTC
CASSYSKGRDYGYTF
>few|TRBV6-1|TRBJ1-2|TRBD1
TGTGCCAGCAGCATAACGACAGGGAGGGATGGCTACACCTTC
CASSITTGRDGYTF
>-|TRBV7-9|TRBJ2-2|-
TGTGCCACCCAACCGACAGGTCTTATAACCGGGGAGCTGTTTTTT
CATQPTGLITGELFF
>few|TRBV2|TRBJ1-6|-
TGTGCCAGCAGTGAGGACCGAGGATACCCTGATTCACCCCTCCACTTT
CASSEDRGYPDSPLHF
>-|TRBV24-1|TRBJ2-5|TRBD2
TGTGCCACCAGTGATTCGCAAGCGGGGGCAGGAGAGACCCAGTACTTC
CATSDSQAGAGETQYF
>once|TRBV5-3|TRBJ2-1|TRBD2
TGTGCCAGCACCGTCACTAGCGGGGGCGCCTACAATGAGCAGTTCTTC
CASTVTSGGAYNEQFF
>-|TRBV3-1|TRBJ2-7|-
TGTGCCAGCAGCCAAGAACTACAGTCCTACGAGCAGTACTTC
CASSQELQSYEQYF
>-|TRBV6-1|TRBJ1-5|TRBD1
TGTGCCAGCAGTATTGGGACAGAACCCGATCAGCCCCAGCATTTT
CASSIGTEPDQPQHF
>-|TRBV6-1|TRBJ2-1|-
TGTGCCAGCAGTGAAGCAATGGGCGGTAGCTCCTACAATGAGCAGTTCTTC
CASSEAMGGSSYNEQFF
>few|TRBV20-1|TRBJ1-3|-
TGCAGTGCTAGTCCCCGTACGACCGCCTCTGGAAACACCATATATTTT
CSASPRTTASGNTIYF
>-|TRBV7-8|TRBJ2-1|-
TGTGCCAGCAGCTTAATCTCATTCTCCTACAATGAGCAGTTCTTC
CASSLISFSYNEQFF
>-|TRBV19|TRBJ1-4|-
TGTGCCAGTAGGCATAGGGCGGGGAATAATGAAAAACTGTTTTTT
CASRHRAGNNEKLFF
>few|TRBV2|TRBJ2-7|-
TGTGCCAGCAAGCCCAGCAGCTCCTACGAGCAGTACTTC
CASKPSSSYEQYF